This TCR beta chain emerged from a study of T cell changes during pregnancy in multiple sclerosis. In germline, CDR1 is MGHRA, CDR2 YSYEKL. V gave up 1 base and J gave up 3 bases, with 19 bases separating them. The CDR3 covers 17 residues. Profiled with immunoSEQ multiplex PCR; TCRdb holds only in-frame clones, not every one. The sample holds 65,000 to 95,000 clones; around 89% are singletons and the top ten take 1.9%. The sample consisted of peripheral blood, taken before pregnancy. The chain carries TRBV4-1 and TRBJ2-7; tentative D call: TRBD1 (5 bases). The clonotype was recovered from a female donor with multiple sclerosis, enrolled in a pregnancy study. Here the CDR3 DNA reads TGCGCCAGCAGCCAAGGGGGCCCACCTGGGTATTACTACGAGCAGTACTTC. It is translated as CASSQGGPPGYYYEQYF.